This T cell receptor beta chain appears in the sequencing data of a study of vaccination effects on CD4 cells after COVID-19. Findings and limits, study-wide: Relatively few convalescent patients took part in the study, which had no early post-infection timepoints.

Comments on this clone: What it binds is unknown.

Data came from immunoSEQ multiplex PCR; TCRdb stores just in-frame clones and leaves some out. The sample lists some 63,000 clones; 65% to 75% were seen once. Germline V lookup: CDR1 WNHNN, CDR2 SYGVQD (reference sequence). The V end lost 10 bases, the J end lost 7 bases, and 20 bases lay between the germline ends. This CDR3 spans 13 amino acids. Cells that had been cultured for 10 days were the source of isolated CD4+ T cells. This clonotype originated in a human donor who had a prior SARS-CoV-2 infection. The sequencing used CD4+ T cells from PBMCs cultured without peptide, collected before COVID-19 vaccination. The rearrangement uses TRBV10-1 and TRBJ2-7; tentatively, D is TRBD1 or TRBD2 (5 bases each). The DNA for the CDR3 is TGCGCCAACCGGGACCTCCGGGTCAGAGAGCAGTACTTC. Translating it yields CANRDLRVREQYF.